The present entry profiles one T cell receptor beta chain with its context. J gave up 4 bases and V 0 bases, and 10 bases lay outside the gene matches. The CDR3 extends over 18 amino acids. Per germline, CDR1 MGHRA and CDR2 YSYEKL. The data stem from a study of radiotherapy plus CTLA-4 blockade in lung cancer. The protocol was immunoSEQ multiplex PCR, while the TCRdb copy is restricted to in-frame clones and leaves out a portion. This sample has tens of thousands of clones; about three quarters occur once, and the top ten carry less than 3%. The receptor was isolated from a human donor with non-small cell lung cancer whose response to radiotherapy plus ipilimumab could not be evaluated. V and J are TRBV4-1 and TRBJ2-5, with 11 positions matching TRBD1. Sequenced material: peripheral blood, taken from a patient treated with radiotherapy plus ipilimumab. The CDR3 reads CASSQESPVGQGVETQYF. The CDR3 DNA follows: TGCGCCAGCAGCCAAGAGAGCCCCGTGGGACAGGGGGTAGAGACCCAGTACTTC.